These T cell receptor beta chains were read from a single sample in a study of CD8 T cells in Susac syndrome. In TCRdb, the immunoSEQ multiplex PCR reads were re-called with MiXCR into one record per CDR3 protein. In the table there are approximately 100,000 distinct CDR3 sequences, less than 95% of which are singletons. Sequencing was done on a sample of CD8+ T cells from PBMCs. These receptors were taken from a human donor with Susac syndrome. The CDR3 runs from the conserved cysteine through the conserved F or W. Fields, in order: V gene, D gene, J gene, clone size, CDR3 protein, CDR3 DNA. D genes are given only for firm matches. Not all rows give a size; the values are once, few, many and, for expanded clones, a class.

TRBV20-1,TRBD2,TRBJ2-7,-,CSARDLQRGIYEQYF,TGCAGTGCTAGAGATCTCCAGCGGGGGATCTACGAGCAGTACTTC
TRBV15,-,TRBJ2-7,-,CATSREVNREYEQYF,TGTGCCACCAGCAGAGAGGTTAACAGGGAGTACGAGCAGTACTTC
TRBV7-9,-,TRBJ2-5,-,CASSAVFETQYF,TGTGCCAGCAGCGCGGTGTTTGAGACCCAGTACTTC
TRBV4-1,-,TRBJ1-4,-,CASSQVMATNEKLFF,TGCGCCAGCAGCCAAGTTATGGCAACTAATGAAAAACTGTTTTTT
TRBV20-1,TRBD1,TRBJ1-1,-,CSARPGQGRNTEAFF,TGCAGTGCTAGACCCGGACAGGGGAGGAACACTGAAGCTTTCTTT
TRBV5-1,-,TRBJ2-5,-,CASSLDTPVAETQYF,TGCGCCAGCAGCTTGGACACCCCCGTGGCAGAGACCCAGTACTTC
TRBV12-3/TRBV12-4,-,TRBJ2-1,-,CASSYPEGTYNEQFF,TGTGCCAGCAGTTACCCGGAGGGGACCTACAATGAGCAGTTCTTC
TRBV15,-,TRBJ2-3,-,CATSRDQGPQYF,TGTGCCACCAGCAGAGATCAAGGGCCACAGTATTTT
TRBV5-4,-,TRBJ1-1,-,CASSDYTEAFF,TGTGCCAGCTCCGACTACACTGAAGCTTTCTTT
TRBV7-9,-,TRBJ2-5,once,CALHRIPETQYF,TGTGCCCTACACCGGATCCCAGAGACCCAGTACTTC
TRBV29-1,TRBD1,TRBJ1-5,-,CSVQDRAKNQPQHF,TGCAGCGTTCAGGACAGGGCTAAAAATCAGCCCCAGCATTTT
TRBV7-8,TRBD1,TRBJ1-6,-,CASSLETGAYNSPLHF,TGTGCCAGCAGCTTGGAGACAGGGGCCTATAATTCACCCCTCCACTTT
TRBV2,-,TRBJ2-3,-,CASRAGGADTQYF,TGTGCCAGCAGGGCCGGAGGGGCAGATACGCAGTATTTT
TRBV9,-,TRBJ1-1,-,CASSVEGSPNTEAFF,TGTGCCAGCAGCGTAGAGGGCAGCCCGAACACTGAAGCTTTCTTT
TRBV9,TRBD1,TRBJ1-2,-,CASSSRQGVDGYTF,TGTGCCAGCAGCAGTCGACAGGGGGTGGATGGCTACACCTTC
TRBV5-4,TRBD1,TRBJ2-7,-,CASSPTTGLGEQYF,TGTGCCAGCAGCCCTACGACAGGGCTGGGCGAGCAGTACTTC
TRBV12-3/TRBV12-4,-,TRBJ2-1,once,CASSQGVGDEQFF,TGTGCCAGCAGTCAGGGCGTCGGCGATGAGCAGTTCTTC
TRBV5-1,TRBD1,TRBJ1-1,-,CASSYDREEAFF,TGCGCCAGCAGCTACGACAGGGAAGAAGCTTTCTTT
TRBV13,TRBD1,TRBJ1-6,once,CASSLGETGRSPLHF,TGTGCCAGCAGCTTAGGGGAGACAGGGAGGTCACCCCTCCACTTT
TRBV6-5,-,TRBJ1-5,-,CASSPDSNQPQHF,TGTGCCAGCAGTCCTGATAGCAATCAGCCCCAGCATTTT
TRBV14,-,TRBJ2-1,-,CASSQEPRGQFF,TGTGCCAGCAGCCAAGAACCCCGGGGGCAGTTCTTC
TRBV20-1,TRBD2,TRBJ2-5,once,CSASSSGDQETQYF,TGCAGTGCTAGTTCTAGCGGGGACCAAGAGACCCAGTACTTC
TRBV6-2/TRBV6-3,TRBD2,TRBJ2-5,once,CASSQRGLGETQYF,TGTGCCAGCAGTCAGCGGGGATTGGGAGAGACCCAGTACTTC
TRBV27,-,TRBJ2-1,-,CASKGRAGDEQFF,TGTGCCAGCAAGGGTCGAGCTGGCGATGAGCAGTTCTTC
TRBV29-1,TRBD2,TRBJ2-1,-,CSGRLAGNEQFF,TGCAGCGGCAGACTAGCGGGGAATGAGCAGTTCTTC
TRBV4-1,-,TRBJ1-1,-,CASSQGGGEAFF,TGCGCCAGCAGCCAAGGAGGGGGGGAAGCTTTCTTT
TRBV7-9,-,TRBJ1-4,-,CASSLDTYGMVPEEKLFF,TGTGCCAGCAGCTTAGATACCTACGGAATGGTCCCGGAGGAAAAACTGTTTTTT